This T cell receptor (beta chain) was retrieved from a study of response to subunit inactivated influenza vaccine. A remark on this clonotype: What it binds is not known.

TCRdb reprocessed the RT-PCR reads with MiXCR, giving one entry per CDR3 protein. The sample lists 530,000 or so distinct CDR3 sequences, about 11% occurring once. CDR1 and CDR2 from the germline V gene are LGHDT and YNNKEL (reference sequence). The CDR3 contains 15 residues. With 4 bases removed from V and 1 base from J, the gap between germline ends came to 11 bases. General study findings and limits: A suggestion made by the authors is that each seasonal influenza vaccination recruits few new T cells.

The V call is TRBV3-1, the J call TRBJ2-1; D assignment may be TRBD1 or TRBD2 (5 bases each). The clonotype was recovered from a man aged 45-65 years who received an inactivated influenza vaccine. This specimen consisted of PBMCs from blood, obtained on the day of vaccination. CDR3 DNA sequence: TGTGCCAGCAGCCCATGGGACGGTTCCTACAATGAGCAGTTCTTC. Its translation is CASSPWDGSYNEQFF.